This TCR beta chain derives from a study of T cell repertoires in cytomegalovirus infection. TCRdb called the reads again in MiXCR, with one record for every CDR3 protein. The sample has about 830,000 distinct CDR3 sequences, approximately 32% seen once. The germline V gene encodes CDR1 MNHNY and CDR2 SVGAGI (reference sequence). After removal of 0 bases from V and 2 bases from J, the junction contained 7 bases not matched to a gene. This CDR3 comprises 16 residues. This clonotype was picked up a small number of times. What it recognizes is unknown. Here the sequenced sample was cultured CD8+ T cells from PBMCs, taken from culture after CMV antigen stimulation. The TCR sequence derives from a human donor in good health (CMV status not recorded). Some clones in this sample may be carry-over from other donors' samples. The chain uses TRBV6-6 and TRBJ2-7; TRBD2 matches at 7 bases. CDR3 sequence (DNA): TGTGCCAGCAGTTACTCAGCCGGGACTACACCCTACGAGCAGTACTTC. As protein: CASSYSAGTTPYEQYF.